This TCR beta chain was profiled in a study of Tregs in tolerant kidney transplant recipients. Comment on this clone: The antigen is not known.

Assay used: immunoSEQ multiplex PCR; TCRdb lists only in-frame clones, some missing. The sample records 50,000 or so clones, about 89% being singletons. Recipients received nonmyeloablative bone marrow transplants from related graft donors, with transient mixed chimerism. The CDR3 has 15 amino acids. After removal of 7 bases from V and 3 bases from J, the junction contained 7 bases not matched to a gene. Germline V CDR1 and CDR2: SNHLY, FYNNEI. Findings and caveats of the study: Nucleotide sequences could not be compared across some patients' samples due to primer changes. Expanding Tregs on activated donor B cells appeared to best identify donor-specific TCRbeta clones.

This rearrangement joins TRBV2 to TRBJ2-1; TRBD2 matches at 9 bases. Sample: CD8+ T cells from blood (PBMCs), taken 24 months after the transplant. This clonotype was sampled from a human patient who received a combined kidney and bone marrow transplant. Some T cells may possibly be graft donor cells. This CDR3 reads CASKGLAGIYNEQFF. In nucleotides, the CDR3 is TGTGCCAGCAAAGGGCTAGCGGGGATCTACAATGAGCAGTTCTTC.